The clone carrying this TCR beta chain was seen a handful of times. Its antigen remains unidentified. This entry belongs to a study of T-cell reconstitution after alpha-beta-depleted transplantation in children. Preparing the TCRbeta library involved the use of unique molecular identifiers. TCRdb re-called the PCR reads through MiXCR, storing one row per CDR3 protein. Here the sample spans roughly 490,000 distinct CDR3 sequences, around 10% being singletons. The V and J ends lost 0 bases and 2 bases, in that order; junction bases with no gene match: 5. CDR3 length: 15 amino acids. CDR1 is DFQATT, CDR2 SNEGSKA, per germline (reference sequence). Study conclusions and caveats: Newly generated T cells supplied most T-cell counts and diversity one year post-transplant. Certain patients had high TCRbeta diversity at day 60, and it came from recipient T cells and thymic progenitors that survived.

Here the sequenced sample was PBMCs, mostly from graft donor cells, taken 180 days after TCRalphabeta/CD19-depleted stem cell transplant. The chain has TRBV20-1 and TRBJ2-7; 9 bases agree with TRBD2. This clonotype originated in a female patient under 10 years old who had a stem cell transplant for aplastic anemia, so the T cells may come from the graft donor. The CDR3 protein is CSARDLTSGPYEQYV. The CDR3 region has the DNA TGCAGTGCTAGAGATCTGACTAGCGGACCCTACGAGCAGTACGTC.